This T cell receptor (beta chain) was observed in a study of cytomegalovirus exposure and HLA in healthy donors. About this clone: At one end, the junction sequence differs from germline, possibly due to a read error.

The CDR3 spans 15 residues. Per germline, CDR1 SNHLY and CDR2 FYNNEI. Sequenced by immunoSEQ multiplex PCR; TCRdb stores in-frame clones only, minus some. There are under 100,000 clones in the sample; about four fifths occur only once, and 9.5% to 13% lies in the top ten. This sequence was found in a woman aged 18-35 years in good health and CMV-seropositive. Sequencing used PBMCs. The chain links TRBV2 to TRBJ1-1; TRBD1 is a possible D gene (6 bases). CDR3 in DNA: TGTGCCAGCTGTGAGGGCAGGGTAGGGGGCACTGAAGCTTTCTTT. This gives the protein CASCEGRVGGTEAFF.